The 26 T cell receptor beta chains given below trace back to one sample, sequenced in a study of T cell responses to AZD1222 COVID-19 vaccine. Clones were read by immunoSEQ multiplex PCR, and TCRdb kept only the in-frame ones, dropping some. This sample yields some 130,000 clones, of which about 85% are seen a single time; roughly 1.5% belongs to the top ten. The starting material was peripheral blood, obtained on day 0 of AZD1222 vaccination. The receptors were sampled from an adult in good health.

The chain employs TRBV15 and TRBJ1-4; D might be TRBD1 (6 bases). V shed 0 bases and J shed 6 bases, with 14 bases lying between them. The CDR3 totals 16 residues. From germline, CDR1 is LNHNV and CDR2 YYDKDF (reference sequence). CDR3 sequence (DNA): TGTGCCACCAGCAGAGAGCAGGGGTGGCCCTATGAAAAACTGTTTTTT. Amino acids: CATSREQGWPYEKLFF. Based on the CDR3 plus reference TRBV15 and TRBJ1-4, the full variable domain is DAMVIQNPRYQVTQFGKPVTLSCSQTLNHNVMYWYQQKSSQAPKLLFHYYDKDFNNEADTPDNFQSRRPNTSFCFLDIRSPGLGDTAMYLCATSREQGWPYEKLFFGSGTQLSVL.

This CDR3 reads CASSVYTGELFF. The CDR3 bases are TGTGCCAGCAGTGTCTACACCGGGGAGCTGTTTTTT. The chain employs TRBV27 and TRBJ2-2, with no clear D. The ends were cut back, 5 bases at V and 3 bases at J, with 4 bases in the middle. Germline V CDR1 and CDR2: MNHEY, SMNVEV (reference sequence). CDR3 length equals 12 residues.

This clone appeared once. A junction boundary mismatches the germline segment, possibly from a read error. The V call is TRBV5-4, the J call TRBJ1-1; D uncertain. This CDR3 has 14 amino acids. CDR1 is SGHNT and CDR2 is YYREEE in the germline V gene (reference sequence). CDR3 DNA: TGTGCCAGCAGCTTGAGTAGGGAGAACGCTGAAGCTTTCTTT. This codes for CASSLSRENAEAFF. The variable domain in full, with the rest retrieved from reference TRBV5-4 and TRBJ1-1, is ETGVTQSPTHLIKTRGQQVTLRCSSQSGHNTVSWYQQALGQGPQFIFQYYREEENGRGNFPPRFSGLQFPNYSSELNVNALELDDSALYLCASSLSRENAEAFFGQGTRLTVV.

The chain recombines TRBV9 with TRBJ2-3, with a possible D match to TRBD2 (7 bases). CDR1 and CDR2 (germline): SGDLS, YYNGEE. The CDR3 covers 14 residues. The V gene lost 0 bases and the J gene lost 6 bases, with 11 bases spanning the gap. CDR3 coding DNA: TGTGCCAGCAGCGTAGTCGGGGGGCCGGATACGCAGTATTTT. The encoded protein is CASSVVGGPDTQYF.

This clone showed up just once. The V gene is TRBV7-2, the J gene TRBJ1-5; perhaps TRBD1 as D (6 bases). The CDR3 is 14 residues long. V was pared by 1 base and J by 7 bases, with 11 bases between. Germline V lookup: CDR1 SGHTA, CDR2 FQGNSA. The CDR3 loop reads CASSLVGGDQPQHF. Written as DNA, the CDR3 is TGTGCCAGCAGCTTAGTTGGGGGCGACCAGCCCCAGCATTTT.

The chain carries TRBV24-1 and TRBJ2-7; 7 bases are a match to TRBD2. V dropped 3 bases and J dropped 2; count of bases not matched to a gene: 3. Germline-derived CDR1 and CDR2 are KGHDR and SFDVKD. The CDR3 is made up of 14 amino acids. The CDR3 protein is CATSDARGAYEQYF. The CDR3 DNA is TGTGCCACCAGTGATGCCCGGGGGGCCTACGAGCAGTACTTC.

The chain joins TRBV2 to TRBJ1-6; D is perhaps TRBD1 (5 bases). The V gene's germline CDR1 is SNHLY and CDR2 FYNNEI. V dropped 4 bases and J dropped 8 bases, with 9 bases sitting between them. The CDR3 length is 13 residues. CDR3 sequence reads: CASSVTADSPLHF. CDR3 coding DNA: TGTGCCAGCAGTGTGACAGCGGATTCACCCCTCCACTTT.

The chain has TRBV5-6 and TRBJ1-3; no firm D call. Germline V lookup: CDR1 SGHDT, CDR2 YYEEEE. Trimming took 3 bases from V and 7 from J, leaving 20 bases between them. The CDR3 extends over 16 amino acids. The CDR3 DNA reads TGTGCCAGCAGCTCCTTTAACCAGGACGCGATCAACACCATATATTTT. This gives the protein CASSSFNQDAINTIYF. The full variable domain, completed using reference TRBV5-6 and TRBJ1-3, is DAGVTQSPTHLIKTRGQQVTLRCSPKSGHDTVSWYQQALGQGPQFIFQYYEEEERQRGNFPDRFSGHQFPNYSSELNVNALLLGDSALYLCASSSFNQDAINTIYFGEGSWLTVV.

The CDR3 region has the DNA TGTGCCAGCAGTCTCCCGGTGGGGGCCGGGGCCAACGTCCTGACTTTC. As protein: CASSLPVGAGANVLTF. The chain carries TRBV5-8 and TRBJ2-6, with D tentatively TRBD1 (6 bases). The CDR3 contains 16 residues. V was trimmed by 5 bases and J by 4 bases, leaving 16 bases between them. CDR1 SGHTS and CDR2 YDEGEE come from the germline V gene.

The V gene is TRBV5-1, the J gene TRBJ1-5; 9 bases fit TRBD1. The CDR3 covers 14 residues. Germline lookup yields CDR1 SGHRS and CDR2 YFSETQ. V lost 2 bases and J lost 5; bases outside the gene matches: 2. The CDR3 here is CASSFTGGDQPQHF. For the CDR3, the DNA is TGCGCCAGCAGCTTTACAGGGGGCGATCAGCCCCAGCATTTT.

The chain joins TRBV6-5 to TRBJ2-7; D may be TRBD1 (6 bases). Germline CDR1 MNHEY, CDR2 SVGAGI. V was pared by 5 bases and J by 1 base, with 12 bases between. The CDR3 spans 14 residues. The CDR3 coding sequence is TGTGCCAGCAGTCCCAATACAGGGTCCTACGAGCAGTACTTC. Its protein is CASSPNTGSYEQYF.

This rearrangement joins TRBV28 to TRBJ2-5; D perhaps matches TRBD2 (5 bases). The CDR3 length is 15 residues. Deletions cut 8 bases from V and 5 bases from J, with 21 bases between. Looked up from germline, CDR1 is MDHEN and CDR2 is SYDVKM. CDR3 region: CASALRYRGRETQYF. As DNA, the CDR3 is TGTGCCAGCGCCCTCCGTTATCGGGGAAGGGAGACCCAGTACTTC.

Here the CDR3 reads CATSDGVTTEAFF. CDR3 bases: TGTGCCACCAGTGATGGGGTTACCACTGAAGCTTTCTTT. The chain carries TRBV24-1 and TRBJ1-1, with no clear D. The V and J ends lost 3 bases and 4 bases respectively, with 8 bases between them. The CDR3 is made up of 13 amino acids. The germline gives CDR1 KGHDR, CDR2 SFDVKD.

This clone was recorded only once. The chain recombines TRBV18 with TRBJ1-6; D may be TRBD1 (5 bases). Germline V gene data show CDR1 as KGHSH and CDR2 as LQKENI. Trimming pared 3 bases from V and 6 bases from J, leaving 12 bases between. The CDR3 is made up of 15 amino acids. The CDR3 bases are TGTGCCAGCTCACCCCAGGGACGGGGTAATTCACCCCTCCACTTT. This codes for CASSPQGRGNSPLHF. Full variable domain (outside the CDR3, taken from reference TRBV18 and TRBJ1-6): NAGVMQNPRHLVRRRGQEARLRCSPMKGHSHVYWYRQLPEEGLKFMVYLQKENIIDESGMPKERFSAEFPKEGPSILRIQQVVRGDSAAYFCASSPQGRGNSPLHFGNGTRLTVT.

The CDR3 sequence: CASSFQGTQGSPLHF. CDR3 bases: TGTGCCAGCAGCTTTCAAGGGACCCAAGGTTCACCCCTCCACTTT. V is TRBV7-9 and J is TRBJ1-6, with TRBD1 as a possible D gene (5 bases). The CDR3 has 15 residues. Germline CDR1 reads SEHNR; CDR2 reads FQNEAQ (reference sequence). Trimming cost V 3 bases and J 9 bases, with 15 bases left between them.

This rearrangement joins TRBV11-2 to TRBJ1-5; possibly TRBD1 for D (6 bases). Trimming left V 1 base short and J 5 bases short, with 9 bases between. Germline V gene sequence: CDR1 SGHAT, CDR2 FQNNGV. The CDR3 is 14 amino acids. The CDR3 region is CASSLAGGHQPQHF. The CDR3 bases are TGTGCCAGCAGCTTAGCCGGGGGGCATCAGCCCCAGCATTTT.

This clone was seen a few times. The chain joins TRBV19 to TRBJ1-5; 11 nucleotides agree with TRBD1. Germline trimming cut 10 bases from V and 11 bases from J; bases unmatched to any gene: 13. CDR3 length equals 14 residues. Germline CDR1 and CDR2: LNHDA and SQIVND (reference sequence). In nucleotides, the CDR3 is TGTGCCACCTCGCGGGACAGGGGGTTTTTGGCCCAGCATTTT. This sequence encodes CATSRDRGFLAQHF.

DNA of the CDR3: TGCGCCAGCAGCCAAGCGTCGGGGGGCGGGGGCTACGAGCAGTACTTC. Its protein is CASSQASGGGGYEQYF. This chain uses TRBV4-1 with TRBJ2-7; TRBD2 might be the D (7 bases). Germline V gene sequence: CDR1 MGHRA, CDR2 YSYEKL. V lost 1 base, J lost 3 bases, and 16 bases lay in between. The CDR3 has 16 amino acids.

The V and J genes are TRBV2 and TRBJ1-3, with a tentative D call TRBD1 (5 bases). CDR3 size: 18 residues. V was clipped by 2 bases and J by 5 bases, with 22 bases between them. CDR1 is SNHLY, CDR2 FYNNEI, per germline. The CDR3 loop is CASSESPEWLRGRNTIYF. The CDR3 DNA is TGTGCCAGCAGTGAATCTCCTGAATGGTTGCGGGGCCGAAACACCATATATTTT.

V gene TRBV3-1 (or the pseudogene TRBV3-2) combines with J gene TRBJ2-4, with TRBD1 matching over 10 bases. This CDR3 is built from 16 residues. After removal of 0 bases from V and 4 bases from J, the junction contained 3 bases not matched to a gene. CDR1 is LGHDT and CDR2 is YNNKEL in the germline V gene (reference sequence). The CDR3 DNA sequence: TGTGCCAGCAGCCAAGAGGGACAGGGGACTAAAAACATTCAGTACTTC. Its translation: CASSQEGQGTKNIQYF.

The chain links TRBV2 to TRBJ1-2, with 7 bases aligning to TRBD1. The junction had 3 bases not matched to a gene; V was cut back by 7 bases and J by 4 bases. The length of the CDR3 is 12 residues. From germline, CDR1 is SNHLY and CDR2 FYNNEI. DNA of the CDR3: TGTGCCAGCACTGGACAGGTCTATGGCTACACCTTC. This sequence encodes CASTGQVYGYTF.

The chain employs TRBV7-2 and TRBJ2-1; 9 bases align to TRBD2. V lost 6 bases to trimming and J lost 2 bases; unmatched junction nucleotides: 2. The CDR3 is 14 amino acids. Germline V gene lookup returns CDR1 SGHTA and CDR2 FQGNSA. This CDR3 is CASRGGGAYNEQFF. DNA for the CDR3: TGTGCCAGCAGAGGCGGGGGGGCCTACAATGAGCAGTTCTTC.

The chain combines TRBV2 with TRBJ2-1, with TRBD2 matching 10 bases. Trimming at V came to 4 bases and at J to 5 bases, leaving 5 bases not matched to a gene. The CDR3 spans 15 residues. CDR1 and CDR2 (germline): SNHLY, FYNNEI. The CDR3 DNA is TGTGCCAGCAGTGGCACTAGCGGGGTAAACAATGAGCAGTTCTTC. The encoded protein is CASSGTSGVNNEQFF. Together with reference TRBV2 and TRBJ2-1, the CDR3 gives the full variable domain: EPEVTQTPSHQVTQMGQEVILRCVPISNHLYFYWYRQILGQKVEFLVSFYNNEISEKSEIFDDQFSVERPDGSNFTLKIRSTKLEDSAMYFCASSGTSGVNNEQFFGPGTRLTVL.

The V call is TRBV18, the J call TRBJ2-7; 7 bases map to TRBD1. This CDR3 region has 14 residues. With 3 bases clipped from V and 2 bases from J, the junction kept 4 bases outside the gene matches. Germline CDR1 is KGHSH and CDR2 is LQKENI. This chain's CDR3 is CASSPSTGPYEQYF. The CDR3 nucleotides are TGTGCCAGCTCACCTTCGACAGGGCCCTACGAGCAGTACTTC.

The chain uses TRBV2 and TRBJ1-1, with D unclear. This CDR3 is built from 12 residues. V was cut by 10 bases and J by 0 bases, with 9 bases left in between. The germline V gene has CDR1 SNHLY and CDR2 FYNNEI. The CDR3 sequence is CATYEVNTEAFF. The CDR3 DNA sequence: TGTGCCACCTACGAGGTGAACACTGAAGCTTTCTTT.

This chain connects TRBV12-3 or TRBV12-4 to TRBJ2-7; D is ambiguous. The CDR3 sequence is 12 residues long. The V and J ends lost 6 bases and 5 bases respectively, with 11 bases between them. The CDR3 loop reads CASRLGTHEQYF. In nucleotides, the CDR3 is TGTGCCAGCAGGTTGGGAACCCACGAGCAGTACTTC.